This record looks at one T cell receptor beta chain sequence and its context. Its target is unknown. The sample originates from a study of T cells in Graves' hyperthyroidism and ophthalmopathy. This CDR3 has 11 amino acids. Germline assignment: CDR1 LGHDT and CDR2 YNNKEL (reference sequence). Trimming left V 8 bases short and J 3 bases short, with 7 bases between. General study points: Most clonotypes expanded in thyroid above 0.001 were likewise present in blood.

RNA transcripts yielded amplified TCR beta CDR3 regions. HTBI primers were the set used in a first-round RT-PCR of the TCR CDR3. Each CDR3 protein gets one entry after TCRdb re-called the multiplex PCR reads with MiXCR. This sample has 370,000 or so distinct CDR3 sequences; about 14% occur once, and the top ten carry around 21%. Uncontrolled infection, other autoimmune disease, pregnancy or lactation excluded patients. The sample consisted of blood. The chain combines TRBV3-1 with TRBJ1-2, with a possible D match to TRBD1 (5 bases). The TCR originated in a young man with Graves' hyperthyroidism that later progressed to Graves' ophthalmopathy. CDR3 in amino acids: CASEGHYGYTF. CDR3 DNA: TGTGCCAGCGAGGGGCACTATGGCTACACCTTC.